The rows below give T cell receptor beta chains drawn from one sample of a study of T cell responses to AZD1222 COVID-19 vaccine. Here immunoSEQ multiplex PCR was the method, and the copy in TCRdb shows in-frame clones only, minus some. This sample carries 130,000 to 150,000 clones, 90% to 95% of them seen once, and the ten largest clones take less than 5.5%. The sequenced sample was peripheral blood, obtained on day 0 of AZD1222 vaccination. These receptors all stem from an adult in good health. The CDR3 runs from the conserved cysteine through the conserved F or W. D genes are given only for firm matches.

TRBV28,NA,TRBJ2-7,TGTGCCGGCCCACCGGACAGAAGACCGACCTACGAGCAGTACTTC,CAGPPDRRPTYEQYF
TRBV5-3,NA,TRBJ1-2,TGTGCCAGAAGCTTCGTCGGCTATGGCTACACCTTC,CARSFVGYGYTF
TRBV7-6,TRBD2,TRBJ2-1,TGTGCCAGCAGCCCTTTTAGCGGGAGGGCGGTCAGGGAGCAGTTCTTC,CASSPFSGRAVREQFF
TRBV7-6,NA,TRBJ1-1,TGTGCCAGCAGACCCACAGGGATCGCTGAAGCTTTCTTT,CASRPTGIAEAFF
TRBV9,TRBD1,TRBJ1-2,TGTGCCAGCTCAGGACAGGGCACTAACTATGGCTACACCTTC,CASSGQGTNYGYTF
TRBV5-8,NA,TRBJ1-3,TGTGCCAGCACAAGGACCTACTCTGGAAACACCATATATTTT,CASTRTYSGNTIYF
TRBV5-5,TRBD1,TRBJ2-7,TGTGCCAGCAGCGGCTGGACAGGGGAAAGCGAGCAGTACTTC,CASSGWTGESEQYF
TRBV2,NA,TRBJ1-1,TGTGCCAGCAGCTCGGACAGGAACACTGAAGCTTTCTTT,CASSSDRNTEAFF
TRBV7-9,TRBD2,TRBJ2-3,TGTGCCAGCAGCTTAGTTCTAGCGGGAGCAGATACGCAGTATTTT,CASSLVLAGADTQYF
TRBV3-1/TRBV3-2,NA,TRBJ2-7,TGTGCCAGCAGCCTGACCGGGGTGACCTACGAGCAGTACTTC,CASSLTGVTYEQYF
TRBV6-2/TRBV6-3,TRBD2,TRBJ2-7,TGTGCCAGCAGTCCCTCCGGGACTAGCAGCAACGAGCAGTACTTC,CASSPSGTSSNEQYF
TRBV19,NA,TRBJ1-2,TGTGCCAGTAGACATGGGGGACGGTACTATGGCTACACCTTC,CASRHGGRYYGYTF
TRBV21-1,NA,TRBJ2-4,TGTGCCAGCAGCCAGTCGTGGAGGGGCGCGGGAAACATTCAGTACTTC,CASSQSWRGAGNIQYF
TRBV5-8,NA,TRBJ2-5,TGTGCCAGCAGCCGGGGACTGTACCAAGAGACCCAGTACTTC,CASSRGLYQETQYF
TRBV28,NA,TRBJ1-5,TGTGCCAGCAATTCCGGGACGGGGAAAAATCAGCCCCAGCATTTT,CASNSGTGKNQPQHF
TRBV6-5,NA,TRBJ2-5,TGTGCCACCACCCGCGGAACGGGGCAAGAGACCCAGTACTTC,CATTRGTGQETQYF